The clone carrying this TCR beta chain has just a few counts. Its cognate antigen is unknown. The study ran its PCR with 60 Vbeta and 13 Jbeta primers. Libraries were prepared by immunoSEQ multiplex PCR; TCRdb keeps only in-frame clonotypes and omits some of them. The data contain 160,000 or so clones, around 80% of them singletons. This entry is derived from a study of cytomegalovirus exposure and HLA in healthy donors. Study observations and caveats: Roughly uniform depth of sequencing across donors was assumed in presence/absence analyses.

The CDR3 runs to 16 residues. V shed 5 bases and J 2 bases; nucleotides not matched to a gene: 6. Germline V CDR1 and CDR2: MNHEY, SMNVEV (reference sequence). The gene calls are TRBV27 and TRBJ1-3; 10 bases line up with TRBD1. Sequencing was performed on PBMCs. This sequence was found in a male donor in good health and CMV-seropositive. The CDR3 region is CASSPTDRGPGNTIYF. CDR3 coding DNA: TGTGCCAGCAGTCCGACCGACAGGGGGCCTGGAAACACCATATATTTT.